This is a list of T cell receptor beta chains from one sample in a study of Ad26.COV2.S vaccination and SARS-CoV-2 variants. This table comes from immunoSEQ multiplex PCR, and its TCRdb copy is limited to in-frame clones, with some not included. The profile shows about 400,000 clones, around 82% of them singletons. The sample in question was peripheral blood, obtained in a trial of Ad26.COV2.S vaccine versus placebo. All receptors derive from a person aged 18-60 years who received the Ad26.COV2.S COVID-19 vaccine or a placebo. The CDR3 runs from the conserved cysteine through the conserved F or W. A D gene is named only where the DNA matches it firmly. Clone size is not always given. Where it is, it says once, few, many or a class for expanded clones.

J gene | D gene | clone size | V gene | CDR3 DNA | CDR3 protein
TRBJ1-1 | - | - | TRBV7-2 | TGTGCCAGCTTCGGACAGATTCCTGAAGCTTTCTTT | CASFGQIPEAFF
TRBJ2-7 | - | - | TRBV27 | TGTGCCAGCAGTTTATTAGCCAGGACCCCCTACGAGCAGTACTTC | CASSLLARTPYEQYF
TRBJ2-5 | - | - | TRBV3-1/TRBV3-2 | TGTGCCAGCAGCCGGTTTGAGACCCAGTACTTC | CASSRFETQYF
TRBJ2-3 | - | - | TRBV7-9 | TGTGCCAGCAGCTTATATGGGGTCGGGAGCACAGATACGCAGTATTTT | CASSLYGVGSTDTQYF
TRBJ2-1 | TRBD2 | - | TRBV5-1 | TGCGCCAGCAGCTTGGGGACTAGCGCCAATGAGCAGTTCTTC | CASSLGTSANEQFF
TRBJ1-2 | - | - | TRBV18 | TGTGCCAGCTCACTTTCCAGAGGACAAGTCTATGGCTACACCTTC | CASSLSRGQVYGYTF
TRBJ2-3 | - | - | TRBV14 | TGTGCCAGCAGCCAAGCGGTGACTAGCACAGATACGCAGTATTTT | CASSQAVTSTDTQYF
TRBJ2-5 | TRBD2 | - | TRBV7-2 | TGTGCCAGCAGCTTAGTCGGGACTAGCGGGAGCAGGGCCCAGTACTTC | CASSLVGTSGSRAQYF
TRBJ1-2 | - | - | TRBV4-3 | TGCGCCAGCAGCCAAGTCCCCCCGGAGCCTATATATGGCTACACCTTC | CASSQVPPEPIYGYTF
TRBJ1-1 | - | - | TRBV6-5 | TGTGCCAGCAGTTACTCGGGGGGTATACAGTGGACTGAAGCTTTCTTT | CASSYSGGIQWTEAFF
TRBJ1-2 | - | - | TRBV10-3 | TGTGCCATCAGTCCGGGGGGGTTAGGCTACACCTTC | CAISPGGLGYTF
TRBJ2-3 | - | - | TRBV2 | TGTGCCAGCAGTGAATCTGGGGAGGCCCCCCCCTCTAGCACAGATACGCAGTATTTT | CASSESGEAPPSSTDTQYF
TRBJ1-1 | - | once | TRBV24-1 | TGTGCCACCAGTGATCTCCCTGTAGCTTTCTTT | CATSDLPVAFF
TRBJ1-2 | TRBD1 | once | TRBV5-1 | TGCGCCAGCAGCTTGGACGGACAGGCCTATGGCTACACCTTC | CASSLDGQAYGYTF
TRBJ2-2 | TRBD2 | - | TRBV2 | TGTGCCAGCAGTCTGAGCGGGGGGACCGGGGAGCTGTTTTTT | CASSLSGGTGELFF
TRBJ2-2 | TRBD1 | - | TRBV24-1 | TGTGCCACCAGCGACACAGGGGCCCCGAACACCGGGGAGCTGTTTTTT | CATSDTGAPNTGELFF
TRBJ2-1 | - | - | TRBV6-2/TRBV6-3 | TGTGCCAGCAGCCCTGTAAGGGCCCGAGCCTACAATGAGCAGTTCTTC | CASSPVRARAYNEQFF
TRBJ2-1 | TRBD2 | - | TRBV9 | TGTGCCAGCAGCAAGGGACTAGCGGGTAGCTCCTACAATGAGCAGTTCTTC | CASSKGLAGSSYNEQFF
TRBJ2-2 | - | - | TRBV5-1 | TGCGCCAGCGCAGATGAAGGGGTCACCGGGGAGCTGTTTTTT | CASADEGVTGELFF
TRBJ2-1 | TRBD2 | few | TRBV27 | TGTGCCAGCAGTCCAGGACTAGCGGGAGTAAGTGAGCAGTTCTTC | CASSPGLAGVSEQFF